The 6 T cell receptor beta chains below come from one sample, sequenced in a study of tumor-infiltrating lymphocytes in primary liver carcinoma. Germline DNA was also extracted, and blood RNA was taken from unsorted whole blood. A constant-region primer served to make TCR beta cDNA from about 0.45 ug total RNA. Amplification in three nested multiplex PCR rounds with slightly modified ARM-PCR gave rise to TCR beta libraries. The study ran its first two PCR rounds for approximately 10 cycles each, using TRBV1-TRBV30 forward primers and a C-beta reverse primer. MiXCR was run by TCRdb on the multiplex PCR reads, yielding one entry per CDR3 protein. The sample contains approximately 300,000 distinct CDR3 sequences, 65% of which appear only once. Sequencing input: peripheral blood. These receptors all stem from a man aged 35 to 55 with primary liver carcinoma and hepatitis B virus infection.

This clonotype is a singleton in its sample. CDR3 coding DNA: TGTGCCAGCAGCCCTCAAGCGGGAGACGACGATGAGCAGTTCTTC. It is translated as CASSPQAGDDDEQFF. The chain is built from TRBV11-2 and TRBJ2-1, with 8 positions matching TRBD2. The J segment lost 8 bases and the V segment lost 5 bases, leaving 11 bases of the junction unmatched. CDR3 length: 15 amino acids. CDR1 and CDR2 (germline): SGHAT, FQNNGV.

V is TRBV6-1 and J is TRBJ2-2, with 7 bases that match TRBD1. The CDR3 is 15 residues long. CDR1 is MNHNS and CDR2 is SASEGT in the germline V gene. The V gene end was trimmed by 6 bases and the J gene end by 1 base; junction bases not matched to a gene: 5. The CDR3 reads CASSLRQGNTGELFF. DNA for the CDR3: TGTGCCAGCAGCCTAAGACAGGGGAACACCGGGGAGCTGTTTTTT.

A remark on this clonotype: Since a much larger clone is just one base distant, this may be a read error. CDR3 loop: CANSTWTGPIVSEQYF. In nucleotides, the CDR3 is TGTGCCAACAGTACCTGGACAGGGCCAATAGTGAGCGAGCAGTACTTC. The chain is built from TRBV6-5 and TRBJ2-7; 8 bases agree with TRBD1. This CDR3 has 16 amino acids. From germline, CDR1 is MNHEY and CDR2 SVGAGI.

Comment on this clonotype: Being one base from a much bigger clone, this may be a read error. The CDR3 DNA sequence: TGTGCCAGCAGTTCCCCCAGGAGCGGTAAGGAGACCCGGTACTTC. Amino acids: CASSSPRSGKETRYF. The chain uses TRBV28 and TRBJ2-5, with D possibly being TRBD2 (5 bases). In germline, CDR1 is MDHEN, CDR2 SYDVKM. The CDR3 extends over 15 amino acids.

This clonotype appeared a single time. The germline gene is not matched at one end of the junction; a read error may be the cause. V is TRBV5-5 and J is TRBJ1-2, with a tentative D call TRBD1 (5 bases). The CDR3 consists of 15 residues. Germline loops: CDR1 SGHKS, CDR2 YYEKEE (reference sequence). DNA for the CDR3: TGTGCCGGCAGCGGTAGCATGGGACTGAACTATGGCTACACCTTC. Encoded protein: CAGSGSMGLNYGYTF.

This clonotype was observed once. This may be a read error: a much more frequent sequence differs by one nucleotide. The genes are TRBV12-3 or TRBV12-4 and TRBJ2-2; 8 bases line up with TRBD1. The CDR3 covers 15 residues. CDR3 DNA sequence: TGTGACAGCAGTTGGAACACAGGGGGTACCGGGGAGCTGTTTTTT. Translating it yields CDSSWNTGGTGELFF.